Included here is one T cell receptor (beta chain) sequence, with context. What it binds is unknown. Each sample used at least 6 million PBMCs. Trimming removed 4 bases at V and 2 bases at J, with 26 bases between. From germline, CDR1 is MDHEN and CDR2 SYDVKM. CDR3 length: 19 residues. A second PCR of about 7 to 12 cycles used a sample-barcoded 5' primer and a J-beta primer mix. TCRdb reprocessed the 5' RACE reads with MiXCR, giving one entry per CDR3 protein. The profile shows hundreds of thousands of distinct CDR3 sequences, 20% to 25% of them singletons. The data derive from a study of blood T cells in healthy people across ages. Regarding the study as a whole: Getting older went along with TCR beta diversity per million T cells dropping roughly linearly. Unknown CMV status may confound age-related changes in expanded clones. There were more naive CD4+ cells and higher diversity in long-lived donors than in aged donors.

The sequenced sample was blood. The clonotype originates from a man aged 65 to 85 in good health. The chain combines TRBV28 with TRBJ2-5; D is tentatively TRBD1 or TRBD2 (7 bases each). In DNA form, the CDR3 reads TGTGCCAGCAGTTGGTCGGTTGGGAGGGGGCGCACGTTGCAAGAGACCCAGTACTTC. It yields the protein CASSWSVGRGRTLQETQYF.